The subject of this entry is one T cell receptor beta chain. Antigen specificity is unknown. Method: immunoSEQ multiplex PCR; TCRdb's copy keeps in-frame clones and lacks some. This sample has about 130,000 clones, with less than 95% found just once. The sample belongs to a study of T cell responses to AZD1222 COVID-19 vaccine. Study findings and constraints: Once two AZD1222 doses were given, Spike-specific TCR breadth and depth went up. Just 5 to 7 people given AZD1222 tested seropositive at baseline. The span of vaccine-associated CD4 TCRs extended across spike, with dominance at 160-218 and 743-854. Every sample of the repertoires postdated the peak T cell response.

V lost 1 base to trimming and J lost 3 bases, with 7 bases between them. The CDR3 is 14 amino acids. From germline, CDR1 is LNHDA and CDR2 SQIVND (reference sequence). The sequence derives from an adult in good health. The gene calls are TRBV19 and TRBJ1-5; D is unresolved. Material: peripheral blood, obtained on day 0 of MenACWY control vaccination. The CDR3, as DNA: TGTGCCAGTAGTATAGTAGGGATCAATCAGCCCCAGCATTTT. It codes for CASSIVGINQPQHF. Full variable domain (missing parts from reference TRBV19 and TRBJ1-5): DGGITQSPKYLFRKEGQNVTLSCEQNLNHDAMYWYRQDPGQGLRLIYYSQIVNDFQKGDIAEGYSVSREKKESFPLTVTSAQKNPTAFYLCASSIVGINQPQHFGDGTRLSIL.